Given below is one T cell receptor (beta chain) in context. It has no known antigen specificity. It has no much larger one-base neighbor in the sample; base qualities were not kept. This entry belongs to a study of cytomegalovirus exposure and HLA in healthy donors (dated 2017 in TCRdb). Notes on the research overall: The 666 repertoires of the first cohort and the roughly 110 validation repertoires were produced on the same platform, according to a later analysis. The aim of the study was to test whether cataloging public T cell receptors could identify signatures of past pathogen exposure. Besides the first cohort of approximately 710 subjects, a separate validation cohort made up of 95 to 150 different subjects was used. To predict cytomegalovirus infection status, the study brought together high-throughput TCR immunosequencing, statistical association of individual TCRs with disease status, and machine learning.

What the study reported, not specific to this receptor: A later analysis lacked HLA typing for the validation cohort, so it scored co-occurrence in that cohort across all 110 or so repertoires. A later analysis found that TCRs clustered in the first cohort also tended to co-occur in the roughly 120 validation repertoires, with more than 90% of cluster scores above 0. The classifier was reported to diagnose cytomegalovirus status with high specificity and sensitivity in both the original cohort and the validation cohort. The study listed 164 TCR beta chains as associated with cytomegalovirus. Across donors, most TCR sequences were observed very rarely, whereas some public TCRs were present in many individuals. In vitro tests confirmed that a few of the cytomegalovirus-associated TCR beta chains recognize cytomegalovirus antigens. According to the authors, the approach could potentially be generalized to other disease states and immunological phenotypes.

Separate from the roughly 660-subject first cohort, the validation cohort of roughly 110 subjects was the group to which the donors belonged. V drops 6 bases and J drops 4 bases, leaving 12 bases in between. The CDR3 runs 13 amino acids, cysteine and phenylalanine included. Of the read, only the CDR3 DNA is kept; its 39 bases are in frame from base 1. CDR1 and CDR2 are drawn from the germline V gene: SGHAT, FQNNGV. Library generation was performed with the immunoSEQ multiplex PCR assay. As for the authors' bioinformatics: A statistical classification framework was built for diagnosing cytomegalovirus status from the catalog of TCR beta chain sequences. Held by TCRdb, this immuneACCESS table contains in-frame sequences only and omits some clones. Under half of the omission traces to an unresolved V gene where checked; the cause of the rest is unknown. The DNA gave D and trimming, while V, J and clone size come from that table. The sample table lists some 240,000 clones, around four fifths of them with a count of one. Roughly 5.4% of the sample comes from the top ten.

Here the chain combines TRBV11-2 and TRBJ1-2; the D gene is possibly TRBD1, with 6 bases matching. Sequenced material: PBMCs. This clonotype was obtained from a young woman in good health and CMV-seronegative. The sequence in DNA is TGTGCCAGCAGGTCAGGACAGTCCTATGGCTACACCTTC. Translated, this gives CASRSGQSYGYTF. Where the CDR3 stops, the reference TRBV11-2 and TRBJ1-2 genes take over; the full variable domain is EAGVAQSPRYKIIEKRQSVAFWCNPISGHATLYWYQQILGQGPKLLIQFQNNGVVDDSQLPKDRFSAERLKGVDSTLKIQPAKLEDSAVYLCASRSGQSYGYTFGSGTRLTVV.